This TCR beta chain was identified during a study of Ad26.COV2.S vaccination and SARS-CoV-2 variants. Study as a whole: Ad26.COV2.S given intramuscularly, once or twice 56 days apart.

Study-level results: Vaccinated individuals (as opposed to placebo recipients) had higher spike-specific TCR breadth.

For this clone: Antigen: not known.

Treatment: roughly 20 received Ad26.COV2.S at low or high dose, single or two shots; roughly five received placebo; per-sample allocation not given. The study sampled participants on day 63 after the first vaccine or placebo injection. Adults aged 18-55 years in Boston included the donor. Germline V gives CDR1 GTSNPN, CDR2 SVGIG (reference sequence). The V gene lost 5 bases and the J gene lost 2 bases, with 14 bases spanning the gap. The CDR3 sequence is 14 residues long. The repertoire was sequenced with immunoSEQ multiplex PCR; TCRdb's copy has only in-frame clones and lacks some. The sample carries about 440,000 clones, less than 95% recorded once.

The sequence came from a person aged 18-60 years who received the Ad26.COV2.S COVID-19 vaccine or a placebo. The rearrangement links TRBV30 to TRBJ2-3; a weak D match, TRBD2 (6 bases). The sequences come from peripheral blood, collected in a trial of Ad26.COV2.S vaccine versus placebo. The chain's CDR3 is CAWGGLTVTDTQYF. CDR3 nucleotides: TGTGCCTGGGGGGGACTTACCGTCACAGATACGCAGTATTTT.